The T cell receptor beta chain described here comes from a study of T cell responses to AZD1222 COVID-19 vaccine (dated by TCRdb to about 2021). Study-level background: TCR sequencing was performed for 230 to 250 trial participants, of whom some 200 were given two doses of AZD1222 and approximately 25 were given two doses of MenACWY control vaccine. Trial participants were enrolled into age subgroups of 18-55, 56-69 and 70-plus years, which contained about 150, 27 and 61 TCR-sequenced participants, respectively.

The CDR3 regions of human TCRbeta chains were subjected to immunosequencing. The paper's data handling went like this. TCRs in the repertoires were matched against a reference library of SARS-CoV-2-specific TCRs that had been generated with the MIRA antigen-specificity platform. Breadth was defined as the fraction of unique TCRs that were SARS-CoV-2-associated, and depth was defined as the fraction of total T cells that were SARS-CoV-2-associated. Using the MIRA data, each spike-specific TCR was assigned both to the spike region to which the TCR was reactive and to a CD4 or CD8 class. Log10-transformed breadth and depth values were compared by one-way ANOVA with Sidak's multiple comparisons tests. The source is immuneACCESS, and TCRdb retained only in-frame sequences with V and J called. Part of the clones is not carried over; for the studies checked, unresolved V genes explain less than half of this, and the remainder is unexplained. From that table come the V and J calls and clone size; the DNA was used to work out D and trimming. In all, the sample holds tens of thousands of clones, and 75% to 90% of those were seen once. Jointly, the top ten make up about 9.3% of the sample.

The meaning of the sample's time point label: about 28 days (+/-7) after the second vaccine dose. AZD1222 recipients given second doses at about 4 weeks or at about 12 weeks were pooled, since spike-specific TCR depth and breadth were not found to differ between the two schedules. Vaccinee samples came from UK trials COV001 and COV002, including a single-blind randomized controlled phase 2/3 trial of AZD1222 (ChAdOx1 nCoV-19) in healthy adults. Trial participant PBMC samples were collected at day 0 and day 28 after the second dose for TCRbeta chain sequencing. CDR3 length: 13 amino acids, cysteine to phenylalanine. CDR3 DNA only is kept here, 39 bases in frame from base 1. CDR1 and CDR2, per the germline V gene (reference sequence), are SEHNR and FQNEAQ. The junction carries 17 bases between V and J, which are trimmed by 10 bases and 5 bases respectively. Details on this clone: The antigen this receptor binds is unknown. Per-base qualities were not stored, and no clone one base away is much larger.

Findings and caveats that apply to the study as a whole: Because no day 14 peak-response samples were available, the repertoires could be characterized only after the peak T cell response. In the small 56-69-year group, the increase in depth fell short of significance, most likely because of low power. Participants were mostly white British and included more females than males, and it was suggested by the authors that clonal diversity may have been underestimated. Reportedly, almost half of the unique spike-specific TCRs recognized epitopes lying outside the regions that are mutated in the B.1.351 and B.1.1.7 variants. The vaccine-associated CD4 TCRs covered the entire spike protein, and the dominant responses fell in regions 160-218 and 743-854. Conclusions about previously exposed vaccinees are limited because only six or seven AZD1222 recipients were SARS-CoV-2 seropositive at baseline. Spike-specific TCR breadth and depth rose significantly after two AZD1222 doses compared with day 0 and with MenACWY recipients.

The source of this sequence is an adult who received the AZD1222 COVID-19 vaccine. The sequencing here drew on peripheral blood, taken 28 days after the second AZD1222 dose. Recombination linked TRBV7-9 to TRBJ1-2; no D gene is confidently identified. At the DNA level, the sequence is TGTGCCATTGCCCTAGGAGTCGGTTATGGCTACACCTTC. This codes for CAIALGVGYGYTF.